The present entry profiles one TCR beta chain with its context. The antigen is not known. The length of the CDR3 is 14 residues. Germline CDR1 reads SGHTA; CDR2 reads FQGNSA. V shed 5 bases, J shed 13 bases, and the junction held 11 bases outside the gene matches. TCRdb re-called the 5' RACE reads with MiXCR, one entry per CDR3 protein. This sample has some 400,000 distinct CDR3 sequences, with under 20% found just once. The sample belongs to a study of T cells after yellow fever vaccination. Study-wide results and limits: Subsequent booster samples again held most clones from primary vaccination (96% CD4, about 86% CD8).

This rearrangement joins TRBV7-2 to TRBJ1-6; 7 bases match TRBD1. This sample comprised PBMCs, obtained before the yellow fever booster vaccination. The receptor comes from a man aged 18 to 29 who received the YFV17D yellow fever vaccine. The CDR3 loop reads CASSRSRGESPLHF. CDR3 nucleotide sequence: TGTGCCAGCAGCCGGAGCAGGGGGGAATCGCCCCTCCACTTT.